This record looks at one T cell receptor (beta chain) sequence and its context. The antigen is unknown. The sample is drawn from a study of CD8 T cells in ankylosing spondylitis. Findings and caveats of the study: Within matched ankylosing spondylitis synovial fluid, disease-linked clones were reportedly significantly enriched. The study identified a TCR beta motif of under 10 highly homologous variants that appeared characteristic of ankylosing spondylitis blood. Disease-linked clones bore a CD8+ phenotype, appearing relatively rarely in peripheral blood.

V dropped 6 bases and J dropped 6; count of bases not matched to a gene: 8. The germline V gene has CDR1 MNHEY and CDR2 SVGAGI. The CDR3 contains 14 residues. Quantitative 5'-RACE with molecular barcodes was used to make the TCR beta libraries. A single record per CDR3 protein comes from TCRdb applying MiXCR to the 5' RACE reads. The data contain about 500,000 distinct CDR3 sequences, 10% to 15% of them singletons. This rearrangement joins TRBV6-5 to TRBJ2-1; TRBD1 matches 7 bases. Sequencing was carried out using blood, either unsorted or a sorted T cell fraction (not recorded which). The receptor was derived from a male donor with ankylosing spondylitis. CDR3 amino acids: CASSYRRDSNEQFF. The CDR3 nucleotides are TGTGCCAGCAGCTACCGTCGGGACAGCAATGAGCAGTTCTTC.